This T cell receptor beta chain comes out of a study of T cell responses to AZD1222 COVID-19 vaccine. Study summary: Second-dose intervals of approximately 4 or approximately 12 weeks were pooled.

Overall study results and limits: Clonal diversity was possibly underestimated, and the donors were mostly white British, with more females.

The CDR3 totals 14 residues. The V and J ends lost 3 bases and 0 bases respectively, with 7 bases between them. From germline, CDR1 is SNHLY and CDR2 FYNNEI. In its sample, this clone was seen a few times. Its antigen is unidentified. The data were produced by immunoSEQ multiplex PCR, yet TCRdb's version contains in-frame clones alone and is incomplete. The table records fewer than 150,000 clones, about nine tenths of them present only once. The clonotype originates from an adult in good health. This chain links TRBV2 with TRBJ2-3, with a weak D call TRBD2 (5 bases). Sequencing used peripheral blood, obtained on day 0 of AZD1222 vaccination. CDR3 coding DNA: TGTGCCAGCAGTGATTGGACTAGCACAGATACGCAGTATTTT. Translation gives CASSDWTSTDTQYF.